This T cell receptor beta chain was sequenced in a study of shared clonotypes between healthy human individuals. Study outcomes and limitations: Non-shared clonotypes had lower generation probabilities than those shared by all four donors. Richness estimates generally favored naive over memory subsets. Sequencing depth was expected to influence donor clonotype sharing.

A remark on this clone: The antigen is undetermined.

Sequencing used immunoSEQ multiplex PCR; TCRdb keeps in-frame clones, though not all of them. Among approximately 2,000,000 clones listed, around 90% were seen once. With V trimmed by 3 bases and J by 0 bases, 2 bases remained unmatched. Germline-derived CDR1 and CDR2 are SGHNT and YYREEE (reference sequence). The CDR3 spans 16 residues. This chain uses TRBV5-4 with TRBJ1-5, with 11 positions matching TRBD1. This receptor was identified in a man between 18 and 35 years old in good health. Some clones in this sample may be carry-over from other donors' samples. Sequencing was carried out using naive CD4+ T cells from PBMCs. Subset defined: CD45RA+ positively selected. The CDR3 here is CASSSGTGGSNQPQHF. In nucleotides, the CDR3 is TGTGCCAGCAGCTCCGGGACAGGGGGTAGCAATCAGCCCCAGCATTTT.